This T cell receptor (beta chain) was recorded in a study of T-cell reconstitution after alpha-beta-depleted transplantation in children. Germline CDR1 and CDR2: SGHNT and YENEEA. This CDR3 region has 12 residues. The V end lost 3 bases, the J end lost 6 bases, and 9 bases lay between the germline ends. This clonotype was seen at least ten times. The antigen is undetermined. The TCRbeta library incorporated unique molecular identifiers. Using its own MiXCR run on the PCR reads, TCRdb lists one record per CDR3 protein. The sample consists of around 110,000 distinct CDR3 sequences, over 9% of them appearing once. Study results and limitations: Alpha-beta T cells present about two months after transplant were reported to originate from several hundred expanded graft clones. The study traced high day-60 TCRbeta diversity in some patients to surviving recipient T cells and thymic progenitors. T-cell numbers and diversity one year post-transplant derived largely from freshly generated T cells.

The input for sequencing was PBMCs, taken before TCRalphabeta/CD19-depleted stem cell transplant. V is TRBV11-3 and J is TRBJ2-7, with no clear D. The clonotype comes from a boy between 2 and 15 years old with acute lymphoblastic leukemia, due to receive a stem cell transplant. CDR3 protein: CASSFTSGEQYF. In nucleotides, the CDR3 is TGTGCCAGCAGCTTCACATCGGGCGAGCAGTACTTC.